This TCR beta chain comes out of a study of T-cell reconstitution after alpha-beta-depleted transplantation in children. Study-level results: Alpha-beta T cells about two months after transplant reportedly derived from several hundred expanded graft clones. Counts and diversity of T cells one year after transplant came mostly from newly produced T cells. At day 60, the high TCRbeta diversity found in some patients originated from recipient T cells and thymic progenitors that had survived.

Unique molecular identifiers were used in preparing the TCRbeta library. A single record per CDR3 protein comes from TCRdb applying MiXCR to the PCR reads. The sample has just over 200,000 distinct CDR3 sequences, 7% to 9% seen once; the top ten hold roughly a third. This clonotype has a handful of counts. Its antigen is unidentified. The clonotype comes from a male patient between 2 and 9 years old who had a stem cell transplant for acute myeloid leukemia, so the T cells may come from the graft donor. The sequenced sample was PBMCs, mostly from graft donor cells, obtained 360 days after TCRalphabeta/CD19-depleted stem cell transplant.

CDR3 region: CASSLTGDTGELFF. CDR3 in DNA: TGTGCCAGCAGCCTGACAGGGGACACCGGGGAGCTGTTTTTT. The chain employs TRBV5-5 and TRBJ2-2; TRBD1 matches 8 bases. Germline assignment: CDR1 SGHKS and CDR2 YYEKEE (reference sequence). V shed 4 bases and J 3 bases; nucleotides not matched to a gene: 2. The CDR3 is made up of 14 amino acids.